These 32 T cell receptor beta chains were sequenced from one sample in a study of tumour-infiltrating T cells in Burkitt lymphoma. Using immunoSEQ multiplex PCR, the repertoire was profiled, and TCRdb retains in-frame clones only, with some absent. The table has more than 45,000 clones, less than 35% seen once. The sequencing sample was made of tumor tissue. Every receptor here comes from a human donor with Burkitt lymphoma.

This clone was seen more than once but under ten times. The J gene is TRBJ2-4, the V gene TRBV27; D gene uncertain. V was trimmed by 4 bases and J by 3 bases, leaving 31 bases between them. Germline CDR1 MNHEY, CDR2 SMNVEV (reference sequence). This CDR3 comprises 21 residues. Here the CDR3 reads CASSSHPIRVTTPSGKNIQYF. The CDR3 DNA reads TGTGCCAGCAGTTCCCACCCCATTCGTGTTACGACCCCCTCGGGCAAAAACATTCAGTACTTC.

V and J are TRBV5-1 and TRBJ1-2, with TRBD1 as a possible D gene (5 bases). CDR1 is SGHRS, CDR2 YFSETQ, per germline. Trimming stripped 2 bases from V and 6 bases from J, with 14 bases between. This CDR3 has 14 amino acids. In nucleotides, the CDR3 is TGCGCCAGCAGCTTCGGTCAGGGAATGGATGGCTACACCTTC. Translation: CASSFGQGMDGYTF.

This clone was seen a few times. The CDR3 region has the DNA TGTGCCAGCACCGTGGGCCAGGGCACCAATGAAAAACTGTTTTTT. This encodes CASTVGQGTNEKLFF. The rearrangement joins TRBV9 to TRBJ1-4, with D possibly TRBD1 on 5 matching bases. Germline V gives CDR1 SGDLS, CDR2 YYNGEE. The CDR3 is 15 residues long. Deletions cut 6 bases from V and 5 bases from J, with 17 bases between. The variable domain in full, with the rest retrieved from reference TRBV9 and TRBJ1-4, is DSGVTQTPKHLITATGQRVTLRCSPRSGDLSVYWYQQSLDQGLQFLIQYYNGEERAKGNILERFSAQQFPDLHSELNLSSLELGDSALYFCASTVGQGTNEKLFFGSGTQLSVL.

This clone was observed a few times. The chain joins TRBV6-1 to TRBJ2-3; TRBD2 matches at 7 bases. From germline, CDR1 is MNHNS and CDR2 SASEGT. The CDR3 is 14 residues long. The ends lost 8 bases at V and 5 bases at J; junction bases unmatched: 10. The CDR3 spells CASGRTRSRDTQYF. The CDR3 DNA reads TGTGCCAGCGGACGGACTAGAAGTAGAGATACGCAGTATTTT.

This chain joins TRBV6-6 and TRBJ1-4; 8 nucleotides line up with TRBD1. Germline values: CDR1 MNHNY, CDR2 SVGAGI (reference sequence). This CDR3 comprises 15 residues. V shed 7 bases and J 8 bases; nucleotides not matched to a gene: 12. The CDR3 spells CASIRATGAGEKLFF. CDR3 DNA sequence: TGTGCCAGCATTAGAGCGACAGGGGCCGGCGAAAAACTGTTTTTT.

The genes are TRBV7-2 and TRBJ2-7, with 8 bases fitting TRBD1. Trimming removed 5 bases from V and 6 bases from J; junction bases left unmatched: 9. The CDR3 is 14 amino acids. In germline, CDR1 is SGHTA, CDR2 FQGNSA. The CDR3 region is CASSARQGYTEQYF. The CDR3 nucleotides read TGTGCCAGCAGCGCGAGACAGGGGTATACCGAGCAGTACTTC.

This clone was counted between two and nine times. The J gene is TRBJ1-2, the V gene TRBV5-1; TRBD1 is a possible D gene (5 bases). Deletions cut 2 bases from V and 7 bases from J, with 15 bases between. This CDR3 has 14 residues. CDR1 and CDR2 (germline): SGHRS, YFSETQ. CDR3 residues: CASSLPDWGVGYTF. For the CDR3, the DNA is TGCGCCAGCAGCTTACCGGACTGGGGGGTTGGCTACACCTTC.

This clone was found many times. The chain joins TRBV27 to TRBJ1-2; tentative D call: TRBD1 (5 bases). V dropped 5 bases and J dropped 8 bases, with 12 bases sitting between them. Germline assignment: CDR1 MNHEY and CDR2 SMNVEV (reference sequence). The CDR3 runs 12 residues. The CDR3 here is CASSKGDSGYTF. The DNA for the CDR3 is TGTGCCAGCAGTAAGGGAGACAGCGGCTACACCTTC.

J is TRBJ2-7 and V is TRBV10-3, with a weak D call TRBD2 (5 bases). This CDR3 is 13 amino acids long. V shed 6 bases and J shed 6 bases, with 15 bases lying between them. The germline gives CDR1 ENHRY, CDR2 SYGVKD. In DNA, the CDR3 is TGTGCCATCAGCCACGAGAGGGATGGCGAGCAGTACTTC. Translated: CAISHERDGEQYF.

The chain couples TRBV10-3 to TRBJ1-2; no definite D call. There are 11 residues in the CDR3. Germline CDR1 ENHRY, CDR2 SYGVKD. Trimming removed 6 bases at V and 3 bases at J, with 5 bases between. CDR3 residues: CAISQDYGYTF. The CDR3 DNA reads as TGTGCCATCAGCCAGGACTATGGCTACACCTTC.

The chain carries TRBV19 and TRBJ1-6, with D tentatively TRBD1 (6 bases). CDR1 is LNHDA, CDR2 SQIVND, per germline (reference sequence). The V and J ends lost 3 bases and 13 bases respectively, with 16 bases between them. This CDR3 has 14 residues. In DNA, the CDR3 is TGTGCCAGTAGTATGGTGAGGACAGCTGGGCCCCTCCACTTT. It yields the protein CASSMVRTAGPLHF.

In nucleotides, the CDR3 is TGTGCCAGCAGTTACTTTGGACAGGCCACTGAAGCTTTCTTT. This encodes CASSYFGQATEAFF. The genes are TRBV6-5 and TRBJ1-1; TRBD1 matches at 7 bases. In germline, CDR1 is MNHEY, CDR2 SVGAGI. The V gene end was trimmed by 1 base and the J gene end by 4 bases; junction bases not matched to a gene: 3. The CDR3 has 14 amino acids.

The V call is TRBV7-9, the J call TRBJ2-5, with D possibly called TRBD1 or TRBD2 (5 bases each). CDR3 size: 13 residues. Germline V CDR1 and CDR2: SEHNR, FQNEAQ (reference sequence). V dropped 0 bases and J dropped 5 bases, with 7 bases sitting between them. CDR3 loop: CASSLAGTETQYF. CDR3 nucleotide sequence: TGTGCCAGCAGCTTAGCAGGGACGGAGACCCAGTACTTC. The whole variable domain, filled in from reference TRBV7-9 and TRBJ2-5, reads DTGVSQNPRHKITKRGQNVTFRCDPISEHNRLYWYRQTLGQGPEFLTYFQNEAQLEKSRLLSDRFSAERPKGSFSTLEIQRTEQGDSAMYLCASSLAGTETQYFGPGTRLLVL.

This clone was detected a few times. The rearrangement links TRBV6-6 to TRBJ1-2; TRBD1 aligns across 8 bases. Germline V gene data show CDR1 as MNHNY and CDR2 as SVGAGI (reference sequence). The junction had 11 bases not matched to a gene; V was cut back by 6 bases and J by 8 bases. The CDR3 spans 14 residues. CDR3 bases: TGTGCCAGCAGCCTTCTGGACAGGGCGGGCGGCTACACCTTC. Encoded protein: CASSLLDRAGGYTF.

The chain has TRBV18 and TRBJ1-5, with a possible D match to TRBD1 (5 bases). Per germline, CDR1 KGHSH and CDR2 LQKENI. CDR3 size: 15 residues. V was clipped by 4 bases and J by 2 bases, with 12 bases between them. This CDR3 reads CASSHQGNRNQPQHF. The CDR3 nucleotides read TGTGCCAGCTCACACCAGGGCAATCGCAATCAGCCCCAGCATTTT.

This chain joins TRBV2 and TRBJ2-6, with D tentatively TRBD2 (6 bases). The CDR3 is made up of 12 amino acids. CDR1 is SNHLY, CDR2 FYNNEI, per germline. The germline V and J ends were trimmed by 4 bases and 12 bases, with 10 bases remaining between them. The CDR3 bases are TGTGCCAGCAGTGGGGGGGAAGGCGTCCTGACTTTC. Residues: CASSGGEGVLTF. Complete variable domain (other parts from reference TRBV2 and TRBJ2-6): EPEVTQTPSHQVTQMGQEVILRCVPISNHLYFYWYRQILGQKVEFLVSFYNNEISEKSEIFDDQFSVERPDGSNFTLKIRSTKLEDSAMYFCASSGGEGVLTFGAGSRLTVL.

The chain combines TRBV15 with TRBJ1-5; no firm D call. The CDR3 totals 17 residues. Germline V gives CDR1 LNHNV, CDR2 YYDKDF (reference sequence). V dropped 0 bases and J dropped 0 bases, with 12 bases sitting between them. The CDR3 nucleotides read TGTGCCACCAGCAGAGATCTTGCAGGAGCTAGCAATCAGCCCCAGCATTTT. This gives the protein CATSRDLAGASNQPQHF.

This sequence joins TRBV7-6 and TRBJ2-6, with unresolved D. The length of the CDR3 is 14 residues. Trimming removed 4 bases at V and 2 bases at J, with 6 bases between. Looked up from germline, CDR1 is SGHVS and CDR2 is FNYEAQ. CDR3 coding DNA: TGTGCCAGCAGCTCATCGACTGGGGCCAACGTCCTGACTTTC. Translating it yields CASSSSTGANVLTF.

The chain joins TRBV7-2 to TRBJ2-3, with a possible D match to TRBD2 (5 bases). With 5 bases removed from V and 4 bases from J, the gap between germline ends came to 16 bases. Germline-derived CDR1 and CDR2 are SGHTA and FQGNSA. CDR3 size: 15 residues. The DNA of the CDR3 is TGTGCCAGCAGCCGGTCACCGGGAAGGGCAGATACGCAGTATTTT. Protein: CASSRSPGRADTQYF.

The chain carries TRBV27 and TRBJ2-2, with 11 positions matching TRBD2. J was trimmed by 2 bases and V by 8 bases; bases with no gene match: 4. Germline CDR1 MNHEY, CDR2 SMNVEV (reference sequence). This CDR3 is 15 amino acids long. The CDR3 loop is CASRLAGGNTGELFF. DNA of the CDR3: TGTGCCAGCCGGCTAGCGGGGGGCAACACCGGGGAGCTGTTTTTT.

The chain uses TRBV10-1 and TRBJ2-3, with 7 bases matching TRBD1. The CDR3 contains 13 residues. Germline V gene data show CDR1 as WNHNN and CDR2 as SYGVQD (reference sequence). J gave up 5 bases and V 5 bases, and 4 bases lay outside the gene matches. CDR3 protein: CASSRGLGDTQYF. CDR3 bases: TGCGCCAGCAGTAGGGGGCTCGGAGATACGCAGTATTTT.

J is TRBJ1-2 and V is TRBV5-1; 7 nucleotides agree with TRBD1. Unmatched junction bases numbered 3, after V lost 0 bases and J lost 4 bases. This CDR3 region has 14 residues. CDR1 SGHRS and CDR2 YFSETQ come from the germline V gene. As DNA, the CDR3 is TGCGCCAGCAGCTTGGGTGGGACAGCCTATGGCTACACCTTC. It encodes CASSLGGTAYGYTF.

The J gene is TRBJ2-7, the V gene TRBV20-1; the D is unclear. Trimming stripped 4 bases from V and 2 bases from J, with 6 bases between. The CDR3 loop spans 11 amino acids. Germline V lookup: CDR1 DFQATT, CDR2 SNEGSKA (reference sequence). The CDR3: CSATRTYEQYF. The CDR3, as DNA: TGCAGTGCTACCAGAACCTACGAGCAGTACTTC.

The chain joins TRBV6-5 to TRBJ2-7; D is unclear. The V and J ends lost 1 base and 2 bases respectively, with 9 bases between them. The CDR3 loop spans 14 amino acids. Germline CDR1 is MNHEY and CDR2 is SVGAGI. CDR3 DNA: TGTGCCAGCAGTTACTTTGGCGGTACCTACGAGCAGTACTTC. This codes for CASSYFGGTYEQYF.

V is TRBV11-2 and J is TRBJ1-2, with D unclear. Trimming took off 4 bases at V and 0 bases at J, with 6 bases between the two ends. The germline gives CDR1 SGHAT, CDR2 FQNNGV. There are 13 residues in the CDR3. This CDR3 is CASSYDPNYGYTF. The CDR3, as DNA: TGTGCCAGCAGCTACGATCCTAACTATGGCTACACCTTC. Full variable domain (remainder filled in from reference TRBV11-2 and TRBJ1-2): EAGVAQSPRYKIIEKRQSVAFWCNPISGHATLYWYQQILGQGPKLLIQFQNNGVVDDSQLPKDRFSAERLKGVDSTLKIQPAKLEDSAVYLCASSYDPNYGYTFGSGTRLTVV.

Only a few counts were recorded for this clone. CDR3: CASSSPWVDTQYF. For the CDR3, the DNA is TGCGCCAGCAGCTCCCCCTGGGTGGATACGCAGTATTTT. This sequence joins TRBV4-1 and TRBJ2-3; D gene unclear. The germline V gene has CDR1 MGHRA and CDR2 YSYEKL. The CDR3 consists of 13 residues. V lost 5 bases and J 6 bases, leaving 12 bases between the germline ends.

The CDR3 protein is CASSVVTGSTEAFF. As DNA, the CDR3 is TGTGCCAGCAGCGTAGTAACGGGGAGCACTGAAGCTTTCTTT. This sequence joins TRBV9 and TRBJ1-1; D is undetermined. The germline V gene has CDR1 SGDLS and CDR2 YYNGEE. This CDR3 is built from 14 residues. V gave up 0 bases and J gave up 4 bases, with 10 bases separating them.

The table lists this clone with a few counts. V is TRBV29-1 and J is TRBJ1-1; TRBD1 matches at 7 bases. The CDR3 consists of 13 residues. CDR1 SQVTM and CDR2 ANQGSEA come from the germline V gene. With V trimmed by 6 bases and J by 10 bases, 14 bases remained unmatched. The CDR3, as DNA: TGCAGCGTAATTACAGGGGAGGTGGTGGGAGCTTTCTTT. It codes for CSVITGEVVGAFF.

J is TRBJ1-2 and V is TRBV5-6; D is uncertain. Germline lookup yields CDR1 SGHDT and CDR2 YYEEEE. The CDR3 consists of 11 residues. V was clipped by 2 bases and J by 5 bases, with 4 bases between them. The CDR3 sequence: CASSFSYGYTF. CDR3 in DNA: TGTGCCAGCAGCTTTTCATATGGCTACACCTTC.

The table lists this clone with a few counts. The V gene is TRBV5-1, the J gene TRBJ2-3; TRBD1 agrees at 8 bases. V shed 7 bases and J 0 bases; nucleotides not matched to a gene: 1. Per germline, CDR1 SGHRS and CDR2 YFSETQ. The CDR3 covers 13 residues. The CDR3 DNA is TGCGCCAGCCAGGGGGCTAGCACAGATACGCAGTATTTT. It encodes CASQGASTDTQYF.

The chain combines TRBV19 with TRBJ1-1; D unclear. V lost 1 base to trimming and J lost 6 bases, with 12 bases between them. CDR1 is LNHDA and CDR2 is SQIVND in the germline V gene (reference sequence). This CDR3 region has 14 residues. In DNA, the CDR3 is TGTGCCAGTAGTATAGTATCAGGACGGGCTGAAGCTTTCTTT. Translated: CASSIVSGRAEAFF.

The genes are TRBV7-2 and TRBJ1-1, with D possibly matching TRBD1 (6 bases). Trimming took 5 bases from V and 0 from J, leaving 10 bases between them. This CDR3 has 14 residues. Germline V gene data show CDR1 as SGHTA and CDR2 as FQGNSA. The CDR3 here is CASSLDRLNTEAFF. CDR3 bases: TGTGCCAGCAGCCTGGACAGACTGAACACTGAAGCTTTCTTT.